Shown below are 13 T cell receptor beta chains from a single sample sequenced in a study of blood T cell repertoires in COVID-19. The method was immunoSEQ multiplex PCR; TCRdb's version includes in-frame clones alone and lacks a portion of them. Among 150,000 to 200,000 clones, over 75% were seen once, and the ten largest hold around 2.7%. Sequences were obtained from peripheral blood. Receptors were obtained from a man aged 35 to 55 with active or convalescent COVID-19.

The chain couples TRBV6-1 to TRBJ2-5, with TRBD1 matching 12 bases. Losses at the gene ends were 1 base for V and 3 bases for J; bases not matched to a gene: 15. The CDR3 covers 20 residues. The germline CDR1 and CDR2 sequences are MNHNS and SASEGT. The CDR3 loop reads CASSEEAPGQGALGEETQYF. The CDR3, as DNA: TGTGCCAGCAGTGAAGAGGCCCCGGGACAGGGGGCATTAGGGGAAGAGACCCAGTACTTC.

The rearrangement joins TRBV10-3 to TRBJ1-2, with D possibly being TRBD1 (6 bases). Germline-derived CDR1 and CDR2 are ENHRY and SYGVKD. V was cut by 2 bases and J by 0 bases, with 19 bases left in between. The CDR3 runs 18 residues. In DNA, the CDR3 is TGTGCCATCAGTGAGAGTGGTTGGGACACCACAGCTAACTATGGCTACACCTTC. It yields the protein CAISESGWDTTANYGYTF.

The chain couples TRBV19 to TRBJ1-3, with TRBD1 as a possible D gene (5 bases). In germline, CDR1 is LNHDA, CDR2 SQIVND (reference sequence). V was pared by 6 bases and J by 0 bases, with 15 bases between. The CDR3 runs to 16 residues. CDR3 coding DNA: TGTGCCAGTAGGCCCGGGACTGCCGTCTCTGGAAACACCATATATTTT. As protein: CASRPGTAVSGNTIYF.

This clone was recorded only once. V is TRBV5-4 and J is TRBJ1-4, with D perhaps matching TRBD1 (5 bases). CDR1 is SGHNT, CDR2 YYREEE, per germline (reference sequence). Deletions cut 1 base from V and 7 bases from J, with 14 bases between. The CDR3 runs 15 residues. In DNA form, the CDR3 reads TGTGCCAGCAGCTTGACCCAGGGAGCGGGTGAAAAACTGTTTTTT. It specifies CASSLTQGAGEKLFF.

The chain combines TRBV19 with TRBJ2-1; D uncertain. Germline values: CDR1 LNHDA, CDR2 SQIVND (reference sequence). The CDR3 has 14 residues. Trimming took off 3 bases at V and 6 bases at J, with 12 bases between the two ends. DNA of the CDR3: TGTGCCAGTAGTATGCGCGGCCCTTCCAATGAGCAGTTCTTC. This encodes CASSMRGPSNEQFF.

The table lists this clone with a few counts. The V call is TRBV2, the J call TRBJ1-2; weak D call: TRBD1 (5 bases). CDR1 is SNHLY and CDR2 is FYNNEI in the germline V gene. V lost 7 bases and J 6 bases, leaving 12 bases between the germline ends. There are 12 residues in the CDR3. DNA for the CDR3: TGTGCCAGCAATACAGAGACAGATGGCTACACCTTC. Protein sequence: CASNTETDGYTF.

V and J are TRBV27 and TRBJ2-7; 7 nucleotides line up with TRBD1. Per germline, CDR1 MNHEY and CDR2 SMNVEV (reference sequence). V gave up 5 bases and J gave up 8 bases; unmatched junction bases: 9. CDR3 size: 13 residues. The CDR3 loop reads CASSPSTGVKQYF. CDR3 bases: TGTGCCAGCAGTCCAAGTACAGGGGTGAAGCAGTACTTC.

V and J are TRBV6-5 and TRBJ2-1, with 8 bases fitting TRBD1. The CDR3 is made up of 14 amino acids. The V gene end was trimmed by 8 bases and the J gene end by 2 bases; junction bases not matched to a gene: 5. Germline CDR1 and CDR2: MNHEY and SVGAGI. The CDR3 nucleotides read TGTGCCAGCGGACAGGGTGAAGCCTACAATGAGCAGTTCTTC. Translated: CASGQGEAYNEQFF.

The gene calls are TRBV15 and TRBJ2-7; TRBD1 matches 7 bases. The V gene's germline CDR1 is LNHNV and CDR2 YYDKDF (reference sequence). This CDR3 is 15 amino acids long. Unmatched junction bases numbered 7, after V lost 1 base and J lost 4 bases. In DNA, the CDR3 is TGTGCCACCAGCAGAGCGTCCGGACAGGCTTACGAGCAGTACTTC. Translated: CATSRASGQAYEQYF. The full variable domain, rest sourced from reference TRBV15 and TRBJ2-7, is DAMVIQNPRYQVTQFGKPVTLSCSQTLNHNVMYWYQQKSSQAPKLLFHYYDKDFNNEADTPDNFQSRRPNTSFCFLDIRSPGLGDTAMYLCATSRASGQAYEQYFGPGTRLTVT.

The chain employs TRBV25-1 and TRBJ2-2; 9 nucleotides align to TRBD1. CDR1 is MGHDK, CDR2 SYGVNS, per germline. V lost 9 bases and J lost 4; bases outside the gene matches: 15. There are 17 residues in the CDR3. The CDR3 loop reads CASTSIPGQGGTGELFF. CDR3 in DNA: TGTGCCAGTACCTCCATTCCGGGACAGGGAGGCACCGGGGAGCTGTTTTTT.

This chain uses TRBV15 with TRBJ2-1, with D perhaps TRBD2 (7 bases). Germline values: CDR1 LNHNV, CDR2 YYDKDF (reference sequence). V was shortened by 0 bases and J by 7 bases, with 16 bases between the two germline ends. This CDR3 is built from 16 residues. The CDR3 loop reads CATSRDRGRTRNEQFF. The DNA of the CDR3 is TGTGCCACCAGCAGAGATCGGGGGCGGACTAGAAATGAGCAGTTCTTC.

The chain recombines TRBV7-9 with TRBJ1-4, with D unresolved. V was trimmed by 10 bases and J by 8 bases, leaving 17 bases between them. This CDR3 is 13 amino acids long. Per germline, CDR1 SEHNR and CDR2 FQNEAQ (reference sequence). CDR3 region: CATKRALGEKLFF. The CDR3 nucleotides read TGTGCCACCAAGCGGGCTCTGGGGGAAAAACTGTTTTTT.

The chain is built from TRBV2 and TRBJ1-5; TRBD1 matches 9 bases. J lost 8 bases, V lost 3 bases, and 14 bases had no gene match. Germline V lookup: CDR1 SNHLY, CDR2 FYNNEI. The CDR3 loop spans 17 amino acids. This chain's CDR3 is CASSDLRDRVPFEPQHF. CDR3 in DNA: TGTGCCAGCAGTGATCTCCGGGACAGGGTCCCTTTTGAGCCCCAGCATTTT.